This T cell receptor (beta chain) originates from a study of blood T cell repertoires in COVID-19. This table comes from immunoSEQ multiplex PCR, and its TCRdb copy is limited to in-frame clones, with some not included. The sample lists roughly 190,000 clones, over 75% occurring once. The CDR3 totals 15 residues. Germline CDR1 and CDR2: SGHKS and YYEKEE (reference sequence). J was trimmed by 0 bases and V by 4 bases; bases with no gene match: 2. Participants' reported clinical history set cohort assignment. The J gene is TRBJ2-2, the V gene TRBV5-5, with 8 bases fitting TRBD2. The sequencing input was PBMCs or T cells enriched from blood (not recorded which). This TCR was recovered from a young woman who had recovered from COVID-19. CDR3 DNA: TGTGCCAGCAGCGGGCGGGGGGCGAACACCGGGGAGCTGTTTTTT. Its protein product is CASSGRGANTGELFF. The full variable domain, with the rest looked up from reference TRBV5-5 and TRBJ2-2, is DAGVTQSPTHLIKTRGQQVTLRCSPISGHKSVSWYQQVLGQGPQFIFQYYEKEERGRGNFPDRFSARQFPNYSSELNVNALLLGDSALYLCASSGRGANTGELFFGEGSRLTVL.